This TCR beta chain was identified in a study of T cells in tumors after PD-1 blockade. Study context: Tumor samples yielded about 22-fold more depth than single-cell TCR sequencing.

The data were produced by immunoSEQ multiplex PCR, yet TCRdb's version contains in-frame clones alone and is incomplete. The table records 4,000 to 5,000 clones, less than 75% of them present only once. Germline-derived CDR1 and CDR2 are SQVTM and ANQGSEA. The CDR3 has 14 amino acids. With 0 bases removed from V and 3 bases from J, the gap between germline ends came to 11 bases. The same primary tumor site was biopsied both before and after PD-1 blockade. The table lists this clone with a few counts. The chain joins TRBV29-1 to TRBJ1-2, with D hard to call. The sample consisted of tumor tissue, taken before anti-PD-1 treatment. This TCR was recovered from a human donor with basal cell carcinoma. CDR3 in DNA: TGCAGCGTTGAAGATCATATAGGTGACTATGGCTACACCTTC. Its protein is CSVEDHIGDYGYTF.